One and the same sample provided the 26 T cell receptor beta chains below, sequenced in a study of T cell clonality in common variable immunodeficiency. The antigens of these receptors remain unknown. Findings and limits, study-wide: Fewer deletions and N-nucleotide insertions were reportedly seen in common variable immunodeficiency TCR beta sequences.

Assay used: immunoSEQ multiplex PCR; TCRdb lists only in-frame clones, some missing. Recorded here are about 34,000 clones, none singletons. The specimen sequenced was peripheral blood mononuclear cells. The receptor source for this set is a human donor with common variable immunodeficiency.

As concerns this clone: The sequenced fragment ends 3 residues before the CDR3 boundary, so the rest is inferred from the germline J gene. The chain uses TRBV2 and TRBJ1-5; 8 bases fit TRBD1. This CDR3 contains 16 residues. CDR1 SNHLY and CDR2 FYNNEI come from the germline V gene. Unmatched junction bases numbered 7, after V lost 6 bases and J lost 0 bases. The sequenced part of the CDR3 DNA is TGTGCCAGCAGGCTAGACAGGGGAAATAGCAATCAGCCC. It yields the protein CASRLDRGNSNQP. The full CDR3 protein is CASRLDRGNSNQPQHF.

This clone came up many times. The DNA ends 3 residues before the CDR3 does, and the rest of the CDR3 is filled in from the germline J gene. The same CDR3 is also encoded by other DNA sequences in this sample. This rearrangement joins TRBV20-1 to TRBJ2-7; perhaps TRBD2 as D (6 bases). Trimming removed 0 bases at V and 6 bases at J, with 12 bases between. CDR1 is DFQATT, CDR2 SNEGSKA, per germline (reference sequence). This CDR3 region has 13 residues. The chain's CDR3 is CSARDSLAVEQYF. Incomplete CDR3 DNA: TGCAGTGCTAGAGACTCACTAGCTGTCGAG.

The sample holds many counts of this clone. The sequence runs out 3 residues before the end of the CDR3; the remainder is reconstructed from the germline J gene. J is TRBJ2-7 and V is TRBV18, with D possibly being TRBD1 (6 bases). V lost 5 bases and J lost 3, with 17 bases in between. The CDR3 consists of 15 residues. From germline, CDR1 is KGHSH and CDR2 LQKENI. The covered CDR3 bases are TGTGCCAGCTCATCGACCGGGACAAGGGTCTACGAG. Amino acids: CASSSTGTRVYE. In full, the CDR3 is CASSSTGTRVYEQYF. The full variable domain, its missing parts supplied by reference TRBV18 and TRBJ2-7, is NAGVMQNPRHLVRRRGQEARLRCSPMKGHSHVYWYRQLPEEGLKFMVYLQKENIIDESGMPKERFSAEFPKEGPSILRIQQVVRGDSAAYFCASSSTGTRVYEQYFGPGTRLTVT.

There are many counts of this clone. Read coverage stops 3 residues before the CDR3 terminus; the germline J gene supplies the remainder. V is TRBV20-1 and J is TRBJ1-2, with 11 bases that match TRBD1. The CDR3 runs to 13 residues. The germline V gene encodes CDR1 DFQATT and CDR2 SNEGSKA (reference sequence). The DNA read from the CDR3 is TGCAGTGCTAGAGTGGGACAGGGGGGAGGC. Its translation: CSARVGQGGG. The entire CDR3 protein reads CSARVGQGGGYTF.

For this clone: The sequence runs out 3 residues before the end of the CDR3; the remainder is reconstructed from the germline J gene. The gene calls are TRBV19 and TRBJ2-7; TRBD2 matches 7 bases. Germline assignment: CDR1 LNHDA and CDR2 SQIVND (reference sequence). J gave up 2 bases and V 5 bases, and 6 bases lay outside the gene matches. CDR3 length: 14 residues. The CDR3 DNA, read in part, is TGTGCCAGTAGTCCCGGACTAGTCCCCTACGAG. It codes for CASSPGLVPYE. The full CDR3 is CASSPGLVPYEQYF.

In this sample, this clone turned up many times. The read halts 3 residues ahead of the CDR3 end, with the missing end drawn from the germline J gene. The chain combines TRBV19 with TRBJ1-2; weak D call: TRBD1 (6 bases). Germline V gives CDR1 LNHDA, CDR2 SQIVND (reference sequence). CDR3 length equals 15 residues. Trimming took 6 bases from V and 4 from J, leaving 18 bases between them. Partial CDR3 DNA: TGTGCCAGTAGGACCGGACAGCCCGGAGTCTATGGC. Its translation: CASRTGQPGVYG. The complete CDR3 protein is CASRTGQPGVYGYTF.

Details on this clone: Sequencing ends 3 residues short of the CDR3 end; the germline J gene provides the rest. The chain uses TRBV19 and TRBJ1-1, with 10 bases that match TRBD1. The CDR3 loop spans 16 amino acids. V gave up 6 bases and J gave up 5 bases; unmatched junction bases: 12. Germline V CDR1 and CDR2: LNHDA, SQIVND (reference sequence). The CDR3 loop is CASSSGDRGTLTEAFF. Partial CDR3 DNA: TGTGCCAGTAGCTCAGGGGACAGGGGCACTTTAACTGAA.

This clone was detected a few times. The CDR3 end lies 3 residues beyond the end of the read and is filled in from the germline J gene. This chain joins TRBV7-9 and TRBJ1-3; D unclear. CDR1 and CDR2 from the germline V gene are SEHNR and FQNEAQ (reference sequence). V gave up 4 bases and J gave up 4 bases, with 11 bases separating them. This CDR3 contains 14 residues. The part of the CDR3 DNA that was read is TGTGCCAGCAGCTCCCAGATCTCCGGAAACACC. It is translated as CASSSQISGNT. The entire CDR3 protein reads CASSSQISGNTIYF.

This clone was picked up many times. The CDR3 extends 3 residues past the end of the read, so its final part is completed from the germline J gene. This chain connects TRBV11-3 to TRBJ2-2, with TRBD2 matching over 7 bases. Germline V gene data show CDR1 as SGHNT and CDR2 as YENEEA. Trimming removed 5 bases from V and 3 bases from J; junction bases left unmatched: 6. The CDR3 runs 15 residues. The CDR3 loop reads CASSLSGTYTGELFF. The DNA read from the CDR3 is TGTGCCAGCAGCCTCAGCGGGACTTACACCGGGGAG. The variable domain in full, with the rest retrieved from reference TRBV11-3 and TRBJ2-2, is EAGVVQSPRYKIIEKKQPVAFWCNPISGHNTLYWYLQNLGQGPELLIRYENEEAVDDSQLPKDRFSAERLKGVDSTLKIQPAELGDSAVYLCASSLSGTYTGELFFGEGSRLTVL.

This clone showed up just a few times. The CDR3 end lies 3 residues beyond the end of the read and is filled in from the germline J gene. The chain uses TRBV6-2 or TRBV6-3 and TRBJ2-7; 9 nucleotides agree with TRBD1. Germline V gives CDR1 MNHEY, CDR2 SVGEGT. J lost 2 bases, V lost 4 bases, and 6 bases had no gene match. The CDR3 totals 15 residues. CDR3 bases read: TGTGCCAGCAGTTCCCGACAGGGGGGACCCTACGAG. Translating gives CASSSRQGGPYE. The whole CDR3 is CASSSRQGGPYEQYF.

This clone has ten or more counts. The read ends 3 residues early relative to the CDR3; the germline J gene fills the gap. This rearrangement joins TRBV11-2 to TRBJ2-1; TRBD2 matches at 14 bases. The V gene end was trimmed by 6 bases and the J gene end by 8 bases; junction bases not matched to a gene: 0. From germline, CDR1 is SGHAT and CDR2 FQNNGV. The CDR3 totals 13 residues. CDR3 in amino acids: CASRTSGRDEQFF. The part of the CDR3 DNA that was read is TGTGCCAGCAGGACTAGCGGGAGGGATGAG.

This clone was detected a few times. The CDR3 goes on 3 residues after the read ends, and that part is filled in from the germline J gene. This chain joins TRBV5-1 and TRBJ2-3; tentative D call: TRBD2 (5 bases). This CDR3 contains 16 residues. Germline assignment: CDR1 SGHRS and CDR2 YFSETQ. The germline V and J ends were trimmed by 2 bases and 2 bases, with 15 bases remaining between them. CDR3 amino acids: CASSFKSPGSTDTQYF. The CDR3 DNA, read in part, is TGCGCCAGCAGCTTCAAGAGTCCGGGGTCCACAGATACG.

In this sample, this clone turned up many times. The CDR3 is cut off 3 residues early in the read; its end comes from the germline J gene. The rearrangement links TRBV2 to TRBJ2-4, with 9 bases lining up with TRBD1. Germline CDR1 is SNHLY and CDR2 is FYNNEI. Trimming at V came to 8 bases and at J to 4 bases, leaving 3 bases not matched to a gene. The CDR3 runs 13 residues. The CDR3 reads CASGGQGKNIQYF. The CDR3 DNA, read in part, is TGTGCCAGCGGAGGACAGGGGAAAAACATT.

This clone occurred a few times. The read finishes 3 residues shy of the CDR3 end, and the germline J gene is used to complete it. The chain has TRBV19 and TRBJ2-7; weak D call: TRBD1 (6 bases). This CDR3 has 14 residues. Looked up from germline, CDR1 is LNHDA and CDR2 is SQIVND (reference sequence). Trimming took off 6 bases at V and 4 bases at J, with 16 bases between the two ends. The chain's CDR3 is CASSTHGTGYEQYF. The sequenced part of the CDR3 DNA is TGTGCCAGTAGCACACACGGTACAGGGTACGAG.

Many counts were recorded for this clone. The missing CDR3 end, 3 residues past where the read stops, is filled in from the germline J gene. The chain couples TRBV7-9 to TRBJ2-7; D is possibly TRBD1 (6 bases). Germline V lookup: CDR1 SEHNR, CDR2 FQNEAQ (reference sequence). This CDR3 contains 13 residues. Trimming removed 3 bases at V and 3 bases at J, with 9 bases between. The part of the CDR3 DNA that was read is TGTGCCAGCAGCTTGGGGGACAACTACGAG. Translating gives CASSLGDNYE. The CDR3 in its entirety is CASSLGDNYEQYF.

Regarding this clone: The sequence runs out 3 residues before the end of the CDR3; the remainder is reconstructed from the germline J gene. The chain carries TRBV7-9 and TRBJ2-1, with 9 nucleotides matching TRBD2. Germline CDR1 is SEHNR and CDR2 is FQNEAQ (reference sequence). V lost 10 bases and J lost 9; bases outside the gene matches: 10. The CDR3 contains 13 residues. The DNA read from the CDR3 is TGTGCCACCAACAGCGGGAGGCGGGGTGAG. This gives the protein CATNSGRRGE. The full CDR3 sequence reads CATNSGRRGEQFF.

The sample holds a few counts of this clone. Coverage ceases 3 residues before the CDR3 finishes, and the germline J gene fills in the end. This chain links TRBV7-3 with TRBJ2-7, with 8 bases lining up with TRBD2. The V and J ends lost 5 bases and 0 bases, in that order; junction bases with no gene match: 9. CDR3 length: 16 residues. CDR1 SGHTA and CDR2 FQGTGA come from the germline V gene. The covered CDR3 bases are TGTGCCAGCAGCCCAATCGGGGGGGGCGTCTCCTACGAG. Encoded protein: CASSPIGGGVSYE. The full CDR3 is CASSPIGGGVSYEQYF.

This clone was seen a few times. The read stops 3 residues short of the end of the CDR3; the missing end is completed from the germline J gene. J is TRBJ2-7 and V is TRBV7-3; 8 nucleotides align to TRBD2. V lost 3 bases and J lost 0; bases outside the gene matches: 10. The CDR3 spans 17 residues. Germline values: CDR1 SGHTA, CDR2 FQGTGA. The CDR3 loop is CASSLIFVAGGSYEQYF. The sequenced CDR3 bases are TGTGCCAGCAGCTTGATTTTCGTCGCGGGGGGCTCCTACGAG. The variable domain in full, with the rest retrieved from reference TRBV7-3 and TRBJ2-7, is GAGVSQTPSNKVTEKGKYVELRCDPISGHTALYWYRQSLGQGPEFLIYFQGTGAADDSGLPNDRFFAVRPEGSVSTLKIQRTERGDSAVYLCASSLIFVAGGSYEQYFGPGTRLTVT.

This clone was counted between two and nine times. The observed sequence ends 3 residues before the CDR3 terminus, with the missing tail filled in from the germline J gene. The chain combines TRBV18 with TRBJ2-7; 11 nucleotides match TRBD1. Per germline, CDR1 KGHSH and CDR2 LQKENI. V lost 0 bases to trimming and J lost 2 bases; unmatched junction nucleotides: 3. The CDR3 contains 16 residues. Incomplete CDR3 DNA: TGTGCCAGCTCACCACCGCCGGGACAGGGGGCCTACGAG. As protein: CASSPPPGQGAYE. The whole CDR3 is CASSPPPGQGAYEQYF.

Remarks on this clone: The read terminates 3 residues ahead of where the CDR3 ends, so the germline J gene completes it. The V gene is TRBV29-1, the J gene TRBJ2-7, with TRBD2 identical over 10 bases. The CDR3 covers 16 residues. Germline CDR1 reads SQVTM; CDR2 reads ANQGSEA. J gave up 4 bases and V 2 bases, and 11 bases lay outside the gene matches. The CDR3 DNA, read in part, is TGCAGCGTTGAACCTTATCTAGCGGGAGAGTCGTACGAG. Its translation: CSVEPYLAGESYE. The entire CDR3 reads CSVEPYLAGESYEQYF.

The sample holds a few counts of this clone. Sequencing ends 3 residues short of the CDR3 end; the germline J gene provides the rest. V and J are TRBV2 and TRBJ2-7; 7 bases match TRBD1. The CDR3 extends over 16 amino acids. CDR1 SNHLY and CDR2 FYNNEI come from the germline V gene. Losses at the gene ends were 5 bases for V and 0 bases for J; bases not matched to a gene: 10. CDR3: CASSLNTGEGSYEQYF. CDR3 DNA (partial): TGTGCCAGCAGTCTTAATACAGGGGAAGGCTCCTACGAG. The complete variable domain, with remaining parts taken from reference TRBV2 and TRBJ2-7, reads EPEVTQTPSHQVTQMGQEVILRCVPISNHLYFYWYRQILGQKVEFLVSFYNNEISEKSEIFDDQFSVERPDGSNFTLKIRSTKLEDSAMYFCASSLNTGEGSYEQYFGPGTRLTVT.

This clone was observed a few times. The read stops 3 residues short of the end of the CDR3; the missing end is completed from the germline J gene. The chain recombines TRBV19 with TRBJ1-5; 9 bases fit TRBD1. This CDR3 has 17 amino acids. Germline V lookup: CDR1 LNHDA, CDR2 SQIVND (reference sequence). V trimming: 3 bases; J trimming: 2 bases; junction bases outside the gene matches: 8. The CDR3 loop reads CASSMAQGATGNQPQHF. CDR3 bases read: TGTGCCAGTAGTATGGCACAGGGGGCTACTGGCAATCAGCCC.

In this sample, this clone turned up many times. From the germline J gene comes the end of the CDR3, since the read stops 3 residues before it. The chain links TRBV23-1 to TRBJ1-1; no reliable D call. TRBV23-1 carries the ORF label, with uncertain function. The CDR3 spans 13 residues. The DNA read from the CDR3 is TGCGCCAGCAGTCAATCGAATTCGTCCAGG. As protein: CASSQSNSSR. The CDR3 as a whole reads CASSQSNSSRAFF.

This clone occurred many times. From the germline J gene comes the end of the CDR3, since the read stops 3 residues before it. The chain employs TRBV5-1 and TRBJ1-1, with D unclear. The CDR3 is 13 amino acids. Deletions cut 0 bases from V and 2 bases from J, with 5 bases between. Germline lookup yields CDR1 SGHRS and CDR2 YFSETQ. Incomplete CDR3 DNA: TGCGCCAGCAGCTTGGGTTCAAACACTGAA. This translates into CASSLGSNTE. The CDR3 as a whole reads CASSLGSNTEAFF.

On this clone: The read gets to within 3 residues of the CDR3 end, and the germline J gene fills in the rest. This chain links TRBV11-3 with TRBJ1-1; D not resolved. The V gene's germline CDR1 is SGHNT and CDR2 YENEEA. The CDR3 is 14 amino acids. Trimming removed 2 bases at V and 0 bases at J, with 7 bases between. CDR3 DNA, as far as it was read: TGTGCCAGCAGCTTAAGCGCAATGAACACTGAA. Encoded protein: CASSLSAMNTE. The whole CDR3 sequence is CASSLSAMNTEAFF.

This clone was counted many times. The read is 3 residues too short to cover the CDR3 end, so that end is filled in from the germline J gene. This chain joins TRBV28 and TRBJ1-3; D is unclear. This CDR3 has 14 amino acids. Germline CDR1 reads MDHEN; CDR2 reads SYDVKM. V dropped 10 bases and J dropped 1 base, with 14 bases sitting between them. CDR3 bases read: TGTGCCACTTCCCAGGCGGGTTCTGGAAACACC. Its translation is CATSQAGSGNT. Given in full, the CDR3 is CATSQAGSGNTIYF.